The following is a T cell receptor (beta chain) sequence with its context. Its recognized antigen is unknown. The record has no base qualities; no much larger clone is one base away. TCRbeta CDR3 regions were amplified from genomic DNA using the immunoSEQ Assay, a bias-controlled multiplex PCR. In the paper's pipeline: The number of nucleated cells in each sample was estimated from the amplification of reference gene primers within the assay. To quantify the absolute abundance of each unique TCRbeta CDR3 rearrangement, sequence reads were collapsed and filtered. Productive Simpson clonality was computed per sample as the square root of Simpson's diversity index over productive rearrangements. This immuneACCESS table, as held by TCRdb, lists in-frame sequences with V and J called but not all clones. Of the missing ones, under half trace to an unresolved V gene in checked studies; the others have no known cause. V and J calls and clone size are given by that table; D and trimming were obtained from the DNA. The sample yields roughly 110,000 clones; approximately 80% were counted once. Of the sample, 4.3% falls within the top ten clones.

This specimen comes from a study of blood T cell repertoires in COVID-19 (dated by TCRdb to 2020 to 2021). In terms of the full investigation: The collaborator samples originated in the United States, Italy and Spain and spanned the acute and convalescent phases of COVID-19. A freely available public database, intended as a resource for researchers studying the immune response to SARS-CoV-2, is where the repertoires were released. Deeply sampled blood TCRbeta repertoires from subjects exposed to, actively infected with, or recovered from COVID-19 were included in the dataset. HLA class I and class II types, where available, came from metadata supplied by the sample provider rather than from assay-based typing. Nearly every sample came with metadata listing a de-identified subject ID, COVID-19 status, age in years and sex. The prospective study material was composed of cDNA or gDNA derived from T cells, B-cell-depleted T cells, or PBMCs. Samples were obtained from the ongoing ImmuneRACE study (first 160 participants) and from about 1,300 subjects provided by 6 global collaborators. Broader findings and caveats from the paper: Clinical and demographic metadata were provided uncurated, with the amount varying by source and participant.

Collaborating institutions collected whole blood in K2EDTA tubes following their own protocols. For TCRbeta analysis, collaborators shipped samples in one of three forms: frozen whole blood, isolated PBMCs, or DNA extracted from either of those sample types. CDR1 and CDR2 are drawn from the germline V gene: SGHTA, FQGNSA. The germline V and J ends show losses of 0 bases and 8 bases respectively, and no gene match explains 4 bases of the junction. From cysteine to phenylalanine, the CDR3 is 16 amino acids long. The CDR3 DNA has 48 bases and is translated from base 1. Material for sequencing was peripheral blood. The source is a man aged 65 to 85 with acute or convalescent COVID-19. Rearrangement joined TRBV7-2 to TRBJ2-1, and TRBD2 aligns with 13 junction nucleotides. The DNA reads as follows: TGTGCCAGCAGCTTAGCGGGACTAGCGGGGATAGATGAGCAGTTCTTC. It is translated as CASSLAGLAGIDEQFF. With the rest looked up from the reference TRBV7-2 and TRBJ2-1 genes rather than sequenced, the full variable domain is GAGVSQSPSNKVTEKGKDVELRCDPISGHTALYWYRQSLGQGLEFLIYFQGNSAPDKSGLPSDRFSAERTGGSVSTLTIQRTQQEDSAVYLCASSLAGLAGIDEQFFGPGTRLTVL.